This T cell receptor beta chain was sequenced for a study of human T cells and chemical hapten exposure. The study, taken as a whole, reports: PT1 expanded TCR counts and patch test score were linked, and their correlation was positive.

CDR3 size: 14 residues. Germline V CDR1 and CDR2: LGHNA, YNFKEQ. V lost 5 bases to trimming and J lost 1 base, with 11 bases between them. Original data processing: Sampled TCR counts reached a median of approximately 93,000 per sample, with values ranging from 23,224 to 690,600. TCRdb itself ran the RACE reads through MiXCR, one entry per CDR3 protein. Clone size and V and J calls follow TCRdb, not the original study. Of roughly 130,000 distinct CDR3 sequences listed, 10% to 12% are singletons. The time point denotes: patch test 3, about 24 weeks after DPC sensitization. The treatment denotes: therapeutic diphenylcyclopropenone sensitization with weekly scalp DPC. For this clonotype: Its antigen is not identified.

Specimen: whole blood, collected in connection with sensitization to the hapten diphenylcyclopropenone (DPC). The sequence came from a woman aged 45 to 65 with alopecia areata. Some clones in this sample may be carry-over from other donors' samples. The chain recombines TRBV4-2 with TRBJ1-1; D remains ambiguous. The CDR3 coding sequence is TGTGCCAGCAGCTCTCCGCCCCGGAACACTGAAGCTTTCTTT. Protein product: CASSSPPRNTEAFF.